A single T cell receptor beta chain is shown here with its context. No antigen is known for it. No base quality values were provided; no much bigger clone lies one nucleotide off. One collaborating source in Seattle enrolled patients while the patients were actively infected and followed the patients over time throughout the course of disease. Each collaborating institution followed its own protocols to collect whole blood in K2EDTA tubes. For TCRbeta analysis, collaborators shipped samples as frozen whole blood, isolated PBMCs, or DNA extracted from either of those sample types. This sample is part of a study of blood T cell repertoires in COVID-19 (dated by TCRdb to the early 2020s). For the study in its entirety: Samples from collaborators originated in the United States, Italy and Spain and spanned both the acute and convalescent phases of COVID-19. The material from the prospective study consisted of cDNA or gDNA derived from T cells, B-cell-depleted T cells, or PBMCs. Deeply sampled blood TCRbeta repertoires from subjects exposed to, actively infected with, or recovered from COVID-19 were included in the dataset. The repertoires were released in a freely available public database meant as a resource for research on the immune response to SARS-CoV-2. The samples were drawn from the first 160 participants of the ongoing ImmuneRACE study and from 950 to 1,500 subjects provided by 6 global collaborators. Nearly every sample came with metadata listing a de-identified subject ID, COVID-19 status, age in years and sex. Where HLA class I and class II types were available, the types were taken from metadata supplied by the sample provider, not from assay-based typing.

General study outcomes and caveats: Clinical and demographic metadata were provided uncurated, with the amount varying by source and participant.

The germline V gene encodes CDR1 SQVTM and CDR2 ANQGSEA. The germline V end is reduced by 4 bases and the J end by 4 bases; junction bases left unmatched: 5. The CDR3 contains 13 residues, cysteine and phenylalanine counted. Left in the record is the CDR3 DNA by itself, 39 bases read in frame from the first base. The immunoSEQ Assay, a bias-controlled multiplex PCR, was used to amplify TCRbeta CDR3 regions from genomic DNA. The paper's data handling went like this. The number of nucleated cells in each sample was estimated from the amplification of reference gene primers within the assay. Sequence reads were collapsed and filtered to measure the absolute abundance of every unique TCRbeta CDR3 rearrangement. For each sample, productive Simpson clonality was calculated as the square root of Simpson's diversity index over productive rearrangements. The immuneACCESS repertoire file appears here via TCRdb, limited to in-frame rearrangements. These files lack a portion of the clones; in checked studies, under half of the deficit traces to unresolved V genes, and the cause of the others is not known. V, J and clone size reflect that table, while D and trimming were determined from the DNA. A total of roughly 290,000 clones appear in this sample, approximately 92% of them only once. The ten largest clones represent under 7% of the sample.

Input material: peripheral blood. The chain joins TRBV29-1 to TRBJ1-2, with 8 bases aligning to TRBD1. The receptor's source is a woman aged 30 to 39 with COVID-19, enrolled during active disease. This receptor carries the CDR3 CSVVAGGSYGYTF. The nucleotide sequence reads TGCAGCGTTGTTGCAGGGGGCTCCTATGGCTACACCTTC.